This TCR beta chain is drawn from a study of blood T cells in healthy people across ages. The CDR3 has 13 amino acids. The V gene's germline CDR1 is SGHRS and CDR2 YFSETQ. For the second PCR, which ran for about 6 to 12 cycles, a sample-barcoded 5' primer and a J-beta primer mix were used. TCRdb re-called the 5' RACE reads with MiXCR, one entry per CDR3 protein. The data show around 650,000 distinct CDR3 sequences, about 34% seen once. Study results and caveats: Donor CMV status, an unknown factor, possibly confounded changes in expanded clonotypes.

Comments on this clonotype: The antigen is not known. This sequence may be a read error, since a much larger clone differs from it by one base.

The TCR originated in an elderly woman in good health. Sequencing was carried out using blood. The J gene is TRBJ2-1, the V gene TRBV5-1; weak D call: TRBD2 (5 bases). Here the CDR3 DNA reads TGCGCCAGCAGCAACCCCCCGGCGGGTGAGCTGTTCTTC. Translated: CASSNPPAGELFF.